Following are 27 T cell receptor beta chains from one sample sequenced in a study of early T cells in non-severe SARS-CoV-2 infection. TCRdb re-analysed the 5' RACE reads in MiXCR, keeping a single row per CDR3 protein. The data contain over 20,000 distinct CDR3 sequences, approximately 5% of them singletons. The sample comprised whole blood. These receptor sequences come from an adult who was a healthcare worker with PCR-confirmed SARS-CoV-2 infection or an uninfected control (not recorded which).

This clonotype has just a few counts. The rearrangement links TRBV7-9 to TRBJ1-1; D is undetermined. CDR1 is SEHNR and CDR2 is FQNEAQ in the germline V gene (reference sequence). V was cut by 3 bases and J by 1 base, with 12 bases left in between. The CDR3 loop spans 15 amino acids. The CDR3 spells CASSFDTRSNTEAFF. CDR3 DNA sequence: TGTGCCAGCAGCTTTGACACTCGTTCGAACACTGAAGCTTTCTTT.

Many counts were recorded for this clonotype. The chain has TRBV5-1 and TRBJ1-2; TRBD1 aligns across 9 bases. The CDR3 loop spans 18 amino acids. Germline V gene sequence: CDR1 SGHRS, CDR2 YFSETQ. After removal of 0 bases from V and 6 bases from J, the junction contained 15 bases not matched to a gene. CDR3 protein: CASSLAAMGDRVVDGYTF. The CDR3 DNA follows: TGCGCCAGCAGCTTGGCCGCGATGGGGGACAGGGTCGTCGATGGCTACACCTTC. The variable domain in full, with the rest retrieved from reference TRBV5-1 and TRBJ1-2, is KAGVTQTPRYLIKTRGQQVTLSCSPISGHRSVSWYQQTPGQGLQFLFEYFSETQRNKGNFPGRFSGRQFSNSRSEMNVSTLELGDSALYLCASSLAAMGDRVVDGYTFGSGTRLTVV.

In this sample, this clonotype turned up many times. V and J are TRBV11-3 and TRBJ2-5; 8 bases align to TRBD2. The V segment lost 1 base and the J segment 2 bases; nucleotides outside the gene matches: 3. CDR1 and CDR2 (germline): SGHNT, YENEEA. The CDR3 totals 15 residues. The CDR3 loop is CASSLGGTRQETQYF. CDR3 DNA sequence: TGTGCCAGCAGCTTAGGCGGGACTAGGCAAGAGACCCAGTACTTC.

This clonotype was recorded at least ten times. One end of the junction does not line up with germline, which may come from a read error. This sequence joins TRBV20-1 and TRBJ2-7, with 7 bases aligning to TRBD1. The CDR3 covers 11 residues. Per germline, CDR1 DFQATT and CDR2 SNEGSKA (reference sequence). CDR3 sequence (DNA): TGCAGTGCTAGAGGGGATGACAGGGTGGGCTTC. This sequence encodes CSARGDDRVGF.

This clonotype occurred many times. The chain combines TRBV28 with TRBJ1-2; D unclear. There are 15 residues in the CDR3. The V gene's germline CDR1 is MDHEN and CDR2 SYDVKM. V shed 3 bases and J shed 0 bases, with 11 bases lying between them. The CDR3 sequence is CASSLPLGPNYGYTF. In DNA form, the CDR3 reads TGTGCCAGCAGTTTGCCTCTTGGGCCTAACTATGGCTACACCTTC.

For this clonotype: A read error is likely, as this CDR3 ends without the conserved phenylalanine or tryptophan. The chain uses TRBV7-2 and TRBJ2-7, with 7 bases identical to TRBD1. CDR3 length: 14 residues. The V segment lost 5 bases and the J segment 5 bases; nucleotides outside the gene matches: 9. Germline assignment: CDR1 SGHTA and CDR2 FQGNSA. CDR3 DNA: TGTGCCAGCAGCGTAGAGGGGGCGCAGAACGAGCAGTACTCC. Its translation: CASSVEGAQNEQYS.

The chain recombines TRBV20-1 with TRBJ2-7; TRBD2 agrees at 10 bases. The length of the CDR3 is 14 residues. The ends lost 5 bases at V and 3 bases at J; junction bases unmatched: 7. CDR1 is DFQATT and CDR2 is SNEGSKA in the germline V gene (reference sequence). The CDR3 DNA follows: TGCAGTGCTGCCCCTAGCGGGGGTATCTACGAGCAGTACTTC. It yields the protein CSAAPSGGIYEQYF.

V is TRBV24-1 and J is TRBJ2-3; unclear D gene. V lost 3 bases and J 6 bases, leaving 18 bases between the germline ends. This CDR3 contains 16 residues. Germline CDR1 is KGHDR and CDR2 is SFDVKD. Here the CDR3 DNA reads TGTGCCACCAGTGATAAGAAACCGGGCGACGGGGATACGCAGTATTTT. As protein: CATSDKKPGDGDTQYF.

This clonotype was seen at least ten times. This rearrangement joins TRBV5-5 to TRBJ1-2; tentatively, D is TRBD1 (5 bases). Trimming cost V 4 bases and J 5 bases, with 15 bases left between them. The CDR3 runs 14 residues. Germline V gene data show CDR1 as SGHKS and CDR2 as YYEKEE (reference sequence). The CDR3 sequence: CASSPDGGVYGYTF. In DNA, the CDR3 is TGTGCCAGCAGCCCGGACGGGGGGGTTTATGGCTACACCTTC. Variable domain in full (rest from reference TRBV5-5 and TRBJ1-2): DAGVTQSPTHLIKTRGQQVTLRCSPISGHKSVSWYQQVLGQGPQFIFQYYEKEERGRGNFPDRFSARQFPNYSSELNVNALLLGDSALYLCASSPDGGVYGYTFGSGTRLTVV.

In its sample, this clonotype was seen many times. This chain connects TRBV5-1 to TRBJ1-1, with D maybe TRBD1 (6 bases). Germline values: CDR1 SGHRS, CDR2 YFSETQ. Trimming took off 0 bases at V and 7 bases at J, with 10 bases between the two ends. The CDR3 extends over 13 amino acids. The DNA for the CDR3 is TGCGCCAGCAGCTTGGGGGGGCTAGGTGAAGCTTTCTTT. It specifies CASSLGGLGEAFF. Drawing the rest from reference TRBV5-1 and TRBJ1-1, the complete variable domain is KAGVTQTPRYLIKTRGQQVTLSCSPISGHRSVSWYQQTPGQGLQFLFEYFSETQRNKGNFPGRFSGRQFSNSRSEMNVSTLELGDSALYLCASSLGGLGEAFFGQGTRLTVV.

The table lists this clonotype with many counts. The V gene is TRBV12-3 or TRBV12-4, the J gene TRBJ2-1, with D perhaps matching TRBD1 (6 bases). CDR3 length equals 15 residues. V gave up 3 bases and J gave up 3 bases, with 12 bases separating them. Here the CDR3 reads CASSLAQGNYNEQFF. The CDR3 nucleotides read TGTGCCAGCAGTTTGGCACAGGGAAACTACAATGAGCAGTTCTTC.

This clonotype came up a few times. J is TRBJ2-3 and V is TRBV5-1; 9 positions match TRBD2. Trimming cost V 0 bases and J 5 bases; bases outside gene matches: 4. Germline V gives CDR1 SGHRS, CDR2 YFSETQ. The CDR3 loop spans 15 amino acids. In nucleotides, the CDR3 is TGCGCCAGCAGCTTGGAGCTAGCGGGGATAGATACGCAGTATTTT. Protein product: CASSLELAGIDTQYF. Full variable domain (missing parts from reference TRBV5-1 and TRBJ2-3): KAGVTQTPRYLIKTRGQQVTLSCSPISGHRSVSWYQQTPGQGLQFLFEYFSETQRNKGNFPGRFSGRQFSNSRSEMNVSTLELGDSALYLCASSLELAGIDTQYFGPGTRLTVL.

This clonotype appeared many times. This chain connects TRBV7-2 to TRBJ1-6; D not certain. V lost 2 bases, J lost 4 bases, and 6 bases lay in between. CDR1 SGHTA and CDR2 FQGNSA come from the germline V gene. The length of the CDR3 is 14 residues. The CDR3 DNA follows: TGTGCCAGCAGCTTAATAGATTATAATTCACCCCTCCACTTT. Translating it yields CASSLIDYNSPLHF.

This clonotype was detected many times. The chain joins TRBV6-2 or TRBV6-3 to TRBJ1-1; D perhaps matches TRBD1 (5 bases). The CDR3 extends over 14 amino acids. V lost 7 bases and J 5 bases, leaving 17 bases between the germline ends. The V gene's germline CDR1 is MNHEY and CDR2 SVGEGT. Here the CDR3 reads CASTPLRGGTEAFF. The CDR3 DNA reads as TGTGCCAGCACCCCTCTAAGGGGCGGAACTGAAGCTTTCTTT.

Ten or more counts support this clonotype. This sequence joins TRBV29-1 and TRBJ2-7; D is uncertain. The CDR3 has 15 amino acids. Germline-derived CDR1 and CDR2 are SQVTM and ANQGSEA. V was cut by 0 bases and J by 2 bases, with 14 bases left in between. CDR3 sequence: CSVEDRDSQAYEQYF. CDR3 nucleotides: TGCAGCGTTGAAGATCGAGATAGCCAGGCCTACGAGCAGTACTTC.

Judged by abundance, this clonotype is hyperexpanded. This rearrangement joins TRBV27 to TRBJ1-5; 7 nucleotides agree with TRBD1. The V and J ends lost 5 bases and 6 bases, in that order; junction bases with no gene match: 7. The CDR3 is 14 amino acids. The germline V gene has CDR1 MNHEY and CDR2 SMNVEV (reference sequence). CDR3 DNA sequence: TGTGCCAGCAGTCCCTGGGACAGTTTTCAGCCCCAGCATTTT. This sequence encodes CASSPWDSFQPQHF.

The CDR3 loop reads CAIGGQGARNTEAFF. CDR3 nucleotide sequence: TGTGCCATCGGGGGACAGGGGGCTCGGAACACTGAAGCTTTCTTT. The chain uses TRBV10-3 and TRBJ1-1, with TRBD1 matching over 12 bases. CDR3 size: 15 residues. Germline CDR1 reads ENHRY; CDR2 reads SYGVKD. V shed 8 bases and J 1 base; nucleotides not matched to a gene: 5.

This clonotype has a count of ten or more. The V call is TRBV20-1, the J call TRBJ2-1, with 9 bases identical to TRBD2. Germline CDR1 reads DFQATT; CDR2 reads SNEGSKA (reference sequence). The CDR3 runs to 15 residues. J lost 7 bases, V lost 3 bases, and 10 bases had no gene match. The chain's CDR3 is CSARLAGGRGNEQFF. The CDR3 bases are TGCAGTGCTAGGTTGGCGGGGGGGCGAGGTAATGAGCAGTTCTTC.

This clonotype was counted at least ten times. The genes are TRBV10-3 and TRBJ2-3; 12 nucleotides agree with TRBD2. This CDR3 has 16 amino acids. Germline values: CDR1 ENHRY, CDR2 SYGVKD. The trim removed 5 bases at V and 2 bases at J, leaving 5 bases unmatched. The CDR3 region has the DNA TGTGCCATCAGTACCACTAGCGGGGGGTTCACAGATACGCAGTATTTT. This translates into CAISTTSGGFTDTQYF.

In the case of this clonotype: A read error is possible here, since a much larger clone lies one base away. The rearrangement uses TRBV19 and TRBJ2-2, with 7 bases matching TRBD2. This CDR3 has 11 residues. Germline values: CDR1 LNHDA, CDR2 SQIVND (reference sequence). DNA for the CDR3: TGTGCCAGCTCAAGGAGCGGGGAGCCGTTTTTT. Translation: CASSRSGEPFF. Variable domain in full (rest from reference TRBV19 and TRBJ2-2): DGGITQSPKYLFRKEGQNVTLSCEQNLNHDAMYWYRQDPGQGLRLIYYSQIVNDFQKGDIAEGYSVSREKKESFPLTVTSAQKNPTAFYLCASSRSGEPFFGEGSRLTVL.

This clonotype is termed medium-sized. The chain combines TRBV24-1 with TRBJ1-1, with D possibly being TRBD1 (5 bases). Germline V gene sequence: CDR1 KGHDR, CDR2 SFDVKD. V lost 0 bases and J lost 3, with 13 bases in between. This CDR3 spans 16 amino acids. The CDR3 region is CATSDLHPTTDTEAFF. CDR3 coding DNA: TGTGCCACCAGTGATTTGCACCCGACGACAGACACTGAAGCTTTCTTT.

This clonotype was counted many times. The chain has TRBV7-8 and TRBJ2-7, with D possibly TRBD1 on 5 matching bases. Germline CDR1 and CDR2: SGHVS and FQNEAQ. The CDR3 is 13 amino acids. Trimming removed 5 bases from V and 0 bases from J, with 8 bases in between. For the CDR3, the DNA is TGTGCCAGCAGCCGGACACTCTCCTACGAGCAGTACTTC. This gives the protein CASSRTLSYEQYF.

The sample holds many counts of this clonotype. The gene calls are TRBV12-3 or TRBV12-4 and TRBJ1-2; D might be TRBD1 (6 bases). Trimming removed 6 bases from V and 4 bases from J, with 12 bases in between. The CDR3 spans 13 residues. As DNA, the CDR3 is TGTGCCAGCAGAAGGGGGGCGACCTATGGCTACACCTTC. It yields the protein CASRRGATYGYTF.

This clonotype is categorized as large. The chain combines TRBV28 with TRBJ1-2; D perhaps matches TRBD1 (5 bases). Deletions cut 5 bases from V and 4 bases from J, with 17 bases between. The CDR3 is 15 amino acids. Per germline, CDR1 MDHEN and CDR2 SYDVKM. The DNA of the CDR3 is TGTGCCAGCAGTCCCTACAGGACCCTCTCCTATGGCTACACCTTC. Its protein is CASSPYRTLSYGYTF.

V gene TRBV13 combines with J gene TRBJ2-3, with D perhaps TRBD1 or TRBD2 (5 bases each). The CDR3 is made up of 16 amino acids. V dropped 4 bases and J dropped 0 bases, with 14 bases sitting between them. The germline CDR1 and CDR2 sequences are PRHDT and FYEKMQ (reference sequence). Written as DNA, the CDR3 is TGTGCCAGCAGCTCGCAGGGACGGGGTAGCACAGATACGCAGTATTTT. The encoded protein is CASSSQGRGSTDTQYF.

This clonotype came up many times. V is TRBV29-1 and J is TRBJ2-5; D might be TRBD1 or TRBD2, each matching 5 bases. Looked up from germline, CDR1 is SQVTM and CDR2 is ANQGSEA. Trimming took off 8 bases at V and 5 bases at J, with 24 bases between the two ends. This CDR3 comprises 15 residues. The CDR3 region has the DNA TGCAGCTCCGTCTCGGGGCTACATCTTCGGGAGACCCAGTACTTC. Translating it yields CSSVSGLHLRETQYF. Full variable domain (remainder filled in from reference TRBV29-1 and TRBJ2-5): SAVISQKPSRDICQRGTSLTIQCQVDSQVTMMFWYRQQPGQSLTLIATANQGSEATYESGFVIDKFPISRPNLTFSTLTVSNMSPEDSSIYLCSSVSGLHLRETQYFGPGTRLLVL.

The chain couples TRBV7-2 to TRBJ1-1; D uncertain. Trimming stripped 6 bases from V and 0 bases from J, with 11 bases between. The V gene's germline CDR1 is SGHTA and CDR2 FQGNSA. The CDR3 runs to 14 residues. CDR3 DNA: TGTGCCAGCAGTTGGGAAGGACTGAACACTGAAGCTTTCTTT. This encodes CASSWEGLNTEAFF.